These T cell receptor beta chains were read from a single sample in a study of T-cell memory formation after mild COVID-19. TCRdb reprocessed the 5' RACE reads with MiXCR, giving one entry per CDR3 protein. The data hold about 400,000 distinct CDR3 sequences, with 20% to 25% observed a single time. The sequencing sample was made of PBMCs or a T cell subset sorted from them (not recorded which). The receptors derive from an adult woman who had mild COVID-19 (a few samples of this study predate the infection). Cell type and time point are not known. Each CDR3 is given with its conserved first and last residue. The order of the fields is J gene, V gene, clone size, D gene, CDR3 protein, CDR3 DNA. The D gene is left open where the match is weak. Clone size is given for some rows only: seen once, a few or many times, or a class if the clone is expanded.

J: TRBJ2-2; V: TRBV11-2; size: -; D: TRBD1; CDR3: CASSRRDRDTGELFF; DNA: TGTGCCAGCAGCCGCCGGGACAGGGACACCGGGGAGCTGTTTTTT
J: TRBJ1-1; V: TRBV7-6; size: few; D: TRBD1; CDR3: CASSPLTGDTEAFF; DNA: TGTGCCAGCAGTCCATTAACAGGGGACACTGAAGCTTTCTTT
J: TRBJ2-3; V: TRBV6-5; size: -; D: TRBD2; CDR3: CASRPYTLLAGAGTQYF; DNA: TGTGCCAGCAGGCCGTACACCCTTCTAGCGGGGGCGGGGACGCAGTATTTT
J: TRBJ2-1; V: TRBV7-9; size: -; D: -; CDR3: CASLLGAEQFF; DNA: TGTGCCAGCCTCCTAGGAGCCGAGCAGTTCTTC
J: TRBJ2-5; V: TRBV9; size: few; D: TRBD2; CDR3: CASSVAAAGFRETQYF; DNA: TGTGCCAGCAGCGTAGCGGCAGCGGGGTTTCGGGAGACCCAGTACTTC
J: TRBJ2-1; V: TRBV20-1; size: -; D: -; CDR3: CSATRSYNEQFF; DNA: TGCAGTGCTACTAGGTCCTACAATGAGCAGTTCTTC
J: TRBJ2-5; V: TRBV15; size: few; D: -; CDR3: CATSRELVQETQYF; DNA: TGTGCCACCAGCAGAGAACTAGTCCAAGAGACCCAGTACTTC
J: TRBJ2-2; V: TRBV4-3; size: -; D: -; CDR3: CASSQRGGGGELFF; DNA: TGCGCCAGCAGCCAACGGGGAGGGGGCGGGGAGCTGTTTTTT
J: TRBJ2-7; V: TRBV5-1; size: -; D: TRBD1; CDR3: CASSLGAGTGGFYEQYF; DNA: TGCGCCAGCAGCTTGGGCGCCGGGACAGGGGGTTTCTACGAGCAGTACTTC
J: TRBJ2-7; V: TRBV7-6; size: many; D: -; CDR3: CASSLWQPPYEQYF; DNA: TGTGCCAGCAGCTTATGGCAGCCCCCCTACGAGCAGTACTTC
J: TRBJ2-2; V: TRBV4-1; size: -; D: -; CDR3: CASSQARPRGNTGELFF; DNA: TGCGCCAGCAGCCAAGCGAGGCCAAGGGGGAACACCGGGGAGCTGTTTTTT